The 32 T cell receptor beta chains listed next were all sequenced from one sample in a study of blood T cell repertoires in COVID-19. The assay was immunoSEQ multiplex PCR, and TCRdb's table has in-frame clones only and misses some. The sample shows about 300,000 clones, under 90% of them seen only once. Sequencing used peripheral blood. Every receptor here comes from a woman aged 25 to 45 with COVID-19, enrolled during active disease.

The chain recombines TRBV3-1 (or the pseudogene TRBV3-2) with TRBJ1-2; 9 bases are a match to TRBD1. The V gene end was trimmed by 6 bases and the J gene end by 6 bases; junction bases not matched to a gene: 5. The CDR3 runs to 13 residues. CDR1 and CDR2 (germline): LGHDT, YNNKEL (reference sequence). The CDR3 nucleotides are TGTGCCAGCAGTCGGGACAGGGTCGATGGCTACACCTTC. This translates into CASSRDRVDGYTF.

The chain uses TRBV5-1 and TRBJ2-2, with 7 bases that match TRBD1. This CDR3 has 17 amino acids. Germline CDR1 reads SGHRS; CDR2 reads YFSETQ. With V trimmed by 0 bases and J by 4 bases, 9 bases remained unmatched. In DNA form, the CDR3 reads TGCGCCAGCAGCTTGGTAAGGGACAGAGGAGGCACCGGGGAGCTGTTTTTT. Translated, it gives CASSLVRDRGGTGELFF.

The CDR3 sequence: CGSGGEDYGYTF. In nucleotides, the CDR3 is TGTGGGTCCGGGGGTGAGGACTATGGCTACACCTTC. This chain uses TRBV7-9 with TRBJ1-2, with a weak D call TRBD1 (5 bases). The CDR3 runs 12 residues. Germline values: CDR1 SEHNR, CDR2 FQNEAQ (reference sequence).

In DNA, the CDR3 is TGTGCTAGTGGTTTGTCAGGGGGGAACATTCAGTACTTC. Protein product: CASGLSGGNIQYF. V is TRBV12-5 and J is TRBJ2-4; perhaps TRBD1 as D (7 bases). CDR1 and CDR2 from the germline V gene are LGHNT and FRNRAP. The CDR3 runs 13 residues. V lost 2 bases to trimming and J lost 7 bases, with 9 bases between them.

The chain carries TRBV2 and TRBJ2-5; 15 bases line up with TRBD2. After removal of 4 bases from V and 4 bases from J, the junction contained 1 base not matched to a gene. The CDR3 consists of 15 residues. From germline, CDR1 is SNHLY and CDR2 FYNNEI. The CDR3 here is CASSAGLAGGETQYF. The CDR3 nucleotides read TGTGCCAGCAGTGCGGGACTAGCGGGGGGAGAGACCCAGTACTTC.

This chain uses TRBV7-9 with TRBJ2-5, with a possible D match to TRBD2 (6 bases). V lost 7 bases and J 2 bases, leaving 17 bases between the germline ends. From germline, CDR1 is SEHNR and CDR2 FQNEAQ (reference sequence). The length of the CDR3 is 15 residues. CDR3 sequence reads: CASNTVSGGQETQYF. The DNA of the CDR3 is TGTGCCAGCAATACAGTTAGCGGAGGACAAGAGACCCAGTACTTC.

The genes are TRBV2 and TRBJ2-1, with 8 bases matching TRBD1. The CDR3 has 15 amino acids. The junction had 14 bases not matched to a gene; V was cut back by 7 bases and J by 9 bases. Germline CDR1 reads SNHLY; CDR2 reads FYNNEI. The CDR3 is CASTLRTGRRSEQFF. In DNA, the CDR3 is TGTGCCAGCACCTTAAGGACAGGGAGACGTAGTGAGCAGTTCTTC.

For the CDR3, the DNA is TGTGCCACCAGTGACCTTCAAAGGAGCTCCTACGAGCAGTACGTC. Translation gives CATSDLQRSSYEQYV. The chain couples TRBV24-1 to TRBJ2-7; D not resolved. CDR1 is KGHDR, CDR2 SFDVKD, per germline. V was shortened by 4 bases and J by 0 bases, with 12 bases between the two germline ends. The CDR3 is 15 residues long.

This clone was seen repeatedly, ten times or more. The genes are TRBV6-4 and TRBJ2-3, with 9 nucleotides matching TRBD2. The CDR3 loop spans 15 amino acids. The germline CDR1 and CDR2 sequences are MRHNA and SNTAGT. Trimming at V came to 4 bases and at J to 4 bases, leaving 6 bases not matched to a gene. CDR3 sequence reads: CASSGSGTSSDTQYF. The DNA of the CDR3 is TGTGCCAGCAGTGGATCCGGGACTAGCTCAGATACGCAGTATTTT.

A note on this clone: In the same sample, other DNA sequences code for this CDR3. V is TRBV10-3 and J is TRBJ1-1; D perhaps matches TRBD1 (6 bases). CDR1 and CDR2 from the germline V gene are ENHRY and SYGVKD. The CDR3 totals 12 residues. The V and J ends lost 8 bases and 4 bases respectively, with 11 bases between them. This CDR3 is CAIGQGLTEAFF. The CDR3 nucleotides are TGTGCCATCGGCCAGGGGCTCACTGAAGCTTTCTTT.

The CDR3 protein is CATSREGVGTNEKLFF. CDR3 DNA sequence: TGTGCCACCAGCAGAGAAGGGGTTGGAACTAATGAAAAACTGTTTTTT. The chain employs TRBV15 and TRBJ1-4, with a tentative D call TRBD1 (5 bases). Germline CDR1 reads LNHNV; CDR2 reads YYDKDF (reference sequence). V lost 0 bases and J lost 1, with 9 bases in between. The CDR3 contains 16 residues. The full variable domain, rest sourced from reference TRBV15 and TRBJ1-4, is DAMVIQNPRYQVTQFGKPVTLSCSQTLNHNVMYWYQQKSSQAPKLLFHYYDKDFNNEADTPDNFQSRRPNTSFCFLDIRSPGLGDTAMYLCATSREGVGTNEKLFFGSGTQLSVL.

This clone was seen a few times. The rearrangement joins TRBV6-7 to TRBJ1-3; D is undetermined. TRBV6-7 is an ORF; its function is uncertain. The CDR3 consists of 16 residues. V was trimmed by 3 bases and J by 0 bases, leaving 12 bases between them. The CDR3 bases are TGTGCCAGCAGTTATGGGGTCGGGGACTCTGGAAACACCATATATTTT. It yields the protein CASSYGVGDSGNTIYF.

The chain carries TRBV3-1 (or the pseudogene TRBV3-2) and TRBJ2-1, with TRBD1 identical over 9 bases. The CDR3 covers 14 residues. In germline, CDR1 is LGHDT, CDR2 YNNKEL (reference sequence). The junction had 8 bases not matched to a gene; V was cut back by 2 bases and J by 12 bases. The DNA for the CDR3 is TGTGCCAGCAGCCAACAACAGGGGGCGCCCGGGCAGTTCTTC. As protein: CASSQQQGAPGQFF.

V is TRBV2 and J is TRBJ2-1; 9 bases agree with TRBD1. Looked up from germline, CDR1 is SNHLY and CDR2 is FYNNEI. The J segment lost 7 bases and the V segment lost 3 bases, leaving 4 bases of the junction unmatched. The CDR3 runs to 14 residues. In DNA form, the CDR3 reads TGTGCCAGCAGTGACGGACAGGGGTGGAATGAGCAGTTCTTC. It yields the protein CASSDGQGWNEQFF.

The chain is built from TRBV18 and TRBJ1-2, with D unclear. There are 13 residues in the CDR3. Germline-derived CDR1 and CDR2 are KGHSH and LQKENI. V shed 6 bases and J shed 4 bases, with 12 bases lying between them. The chain's CDR3 is CASSGGEVYGYTF. The CDR3 DNA is TGTGCCAGCTCGGGCGGGGAGGTCTATGGCTACACCTTC.

The V and J genes are TRBV6-5 and TRBJ2-5; D not resolved. From germline, CDR1 is MNHEY and CDR2 SVGAGI. The CDR3 covers 11 residues. Deletions cut 6 bases from V and 3 bases from J, with 5 bases between. CDR3 sequence reads: CASSQEETQYF. The CDR3 DNA follows: TGTGCCAGCAGCCAGGAAGAGACCCAGTACTTC.

The V gene is TRBV4-1, the J gene TRBJ2-5; 8 nucleotides line up with TRBD1. This CDR3 region has 15 residues. The trim removed 3 bases at V and 1 base at J, leaving 4 bases unmatched. In germline, CDR1 is MGHRA, CDR2 YSYEKL. As DNA, the CDR3 is TGCGCCAGCAGCCAGGGACAGGCGCTCCAAGAGACCCAGTACTTC. It is translated as CASSQGQALQETQYF.

The chain recombines TRBV7-3 with TRBJ1-4; the D gene is possibly TRBD1 (6 bases). V lost 10 bases and J lost 0, with 24 bases in between. This CDR3 region has 18 residues. Germline CDR1 and CDR2: SGHTA and FQGTGA. DNA for the CDR3: TGTGCCACCCCCCCCGGTCAGGGGAACCCTGCAACTAATGAAAAACTGTTTTTT. Translated, it gives CATPPGQGNPATNEKLFF.

The chain has TRBV7-9 and TRBJ2-1; 11 positions match TRBD2. Germline lookup yields CDR1 SEHNR and CDR2 FQNEAQ (reference sequence). The length of the CDR3 is 15 residues. V was clipped by 5 bases and J by 1 base; unmatched bases: 1. This CDR3 reads CASSRLAGSYNEQFF. In nucleotides, the CDR3 is TGTGCCAGCAGCCGACTAGCGGGGTCCTACAATGAGCAGTTCTTC.

The V gene is TRBV5-1, the J gene TRBJ2-7, with a possible D match to TRBD2 (6 bases). V gave up 4 bases and J gave up 4 bases, with 15 bases separating them. The germline gives CDR1 SGHRS, CDR2 YFSETQ. The CDR3 sequence is 14 residues long. The CDR3 region has the DNA TGCGCCAGCAGCCGCCGGGACTCCCAATACGAGCAGTACTTC. Encoded protein: CASSRRDSQYEQYF.

V usage is TRBV19 and J usage is TRBJ1-4, with D maybe TRBD1 (6 bases). V was cut by 5 bases and J by 7 bases, with 20 bases left in between. Germline CDR1 is LNHDA and CDR2 is SQIVND (reference sequence). This CDR3 comprises 16 residues. The CDR3 loop is CASSARNRASGEKLFF. The DNA for the CDR3 is TGTGCCAGTAGTGCCCGAAACAGGGCATCGGGTGAAAAACTGTTTTTT.

The chain is built from TRBV11-2 and TRBJ1-1; D ambiguous. The CDR3 extends over 13 amino acids. Trimming removed 7 bases from V and 3 bases from J, with 12 bases in between. Germline CDR1 SGHAT, CDR2 FQNNGV. The CDR3 protein is CASTTGGDTEAFF. DNA of the CDR3: TGTGCCAGCACCACGGGAGGTGACACTGAAGCTTTCTTT.

This chain connects TRBV5-1 to TRBJ1-3; D gene unclear. Germline lookup yields CDR1 SGHRS and CDR2 YFSETQ. Trimming took 5 bases from V and 4 from J, leaving 16 bases between them. The CDR3 is 15 residues long. CDR3 bases: TGCGCCAGCAGTCAATCAAACTCATTGGGAAACACCATATATTTT. Amino acids: CASSQSNSLGNTIYF.

The V and J genes are TRBV7-2 and TRBJ2-7; 7 bases map to TRBD1. CDR3 length equals 13 residues. V lost 4 bases to trimming and J lost 3 bases; unmatched junction nucleotides: 3. Germline V gene lookup returns CDR1 SGHTA and CDR2 FQGNSA. CDR3 DNA: TGTGCCAGCAGCTCGGGACAGCACTACGAGCAGTACTTC. Its translation is CASSSGQHYEQYF.

This chain links TRBV19 with TRBJ1-1; 9 positions agree with TRBD1. Per germline, CDR1 LNHDA and CDR2 SQIVND (reference sequence). The CDR3 contains 13 residues. Trimming at V came to 6 bases and at J to 6 bases, leaving 5 bases not matched to a gene. The CDR3 DNA is TGTGCCAGTAGGGGACAGGGAAAAGCTGAAGCTTTCTTT. It is translated as CASRGQGKAEAFF.

The gene calls are TRBV28 and TRBJ1-4; 8 nucleotides match TRBD1. Germline V gene data show CDR1 as MDHEN and CDR2 as SYDVKM. The V gene end was trimmed by 6 bases and the J gene end by 11 bases; junction bases not matched to a gene: 5. CDR3 length equals 12 residues. The CDR3 coding sequence is TGTGCCAGCAGGACAGGGGTTGGGAAACTGTTTTTT. It specifies CASRTGVGKLFF.

The chain combines TRBV4-1 with TRBJ1-5; unclear D gene. In germline, CDR1 is MGHRA, CDR2 YSYEKL. The CDR3 is 15 amino acids. Trimming shortened V by 1 base and J by 2 bases, and 9 bases separated the two germline ends. The CDR3 DNA reads as TGCGCCAGCAGCCAAGCGCGTCTGGGCAATCAGCCCCAGCATTTT. It specifies CASSQARLGNQPQHF.

DNA for the CDR3: TGTGCCAGCAGCCCCGGGACTAGTAAACGGGCTTTCCCGTCCTACAATGAGCAGTTCTTC. Encoded protein: CASSPGTSKRAFPSYNEQFF. The chain recombines TRBV14 with TRBJ2-1; 8 positions agree with TRBD2. J was trimmed by 1 base and V by 4 bases; bases with no gene match: 18. Germline V CDR1 and CDR2: SGHDN, FVKESK. The CDR3 sequence is 20 residues long.

This chain connects TRBV6-5 to TRBJ1-5, with D perhaps matching TRBD1 (6 bases). This CDR3 has 14 amino acids. In germline, CDR1 is MNHEY, CDR2 SVGAGI. V dropped 5 bases and J dropped 2 bases, with 10 bases sitting between them. In nucleotides, the CDR3 is TGTGCCAGCAGTCTCAGGGGAGGCAATCAGCCCCAGCATTTT. It yields the protein CASSLRGGNQPQHF.

The CDR3 DNA sequence: TGTGCCAGCTCACCTTTCGTATCGGAGACCCAGTACTTC. Residues: CASSPFVSETQYF. This chain joins TRBV18 and TRBJ2-5, with D hard to call. Trimming stripped 3 bases from V and 5 bases from J, with 10 bases between. Germline CDR1 reads KGHSH; CDR2 reads LQKENI. The CDR3 extends over 13 amino acids.

In the case of this clone: Different DNA sequences within this sample yield the same CDR3. The rearrangement links TRBV5-1 to TRBJ1-1, with 9 bases lining up with TRBD1. The germline V gene encodes CDR1 SGHRS and CDR2 YFSETQ. Unmatched junction bases numbered 4, after V lost 2 bases and J lost 5 bases. This CDR3 is built from 14 residues. CDR3 residues: CASSLGQGITEAFF. CDR3 sequence (DNA): TGCGCCAGCAGCTTAGGACAGGGGATAACTGAAGCTTTCTTT.

The V and J genes are TRBV6-4 and TRBJ2-4; 12 bases align to TRBD2. The CDR3 sequence is 16 residues long. In germline, CDR1 is MRHNA, CDR2 SNTAGT. V was clipped by 7 bases and J by 1 base; unmatched bases: 5. Written as DNA, the CDR3 is TGTGCCAGCACGTATGGGACTAGCGGGGCCAAAAACATTCAGTACTTC. It encodes CASTYGTSGAKNIQYF.